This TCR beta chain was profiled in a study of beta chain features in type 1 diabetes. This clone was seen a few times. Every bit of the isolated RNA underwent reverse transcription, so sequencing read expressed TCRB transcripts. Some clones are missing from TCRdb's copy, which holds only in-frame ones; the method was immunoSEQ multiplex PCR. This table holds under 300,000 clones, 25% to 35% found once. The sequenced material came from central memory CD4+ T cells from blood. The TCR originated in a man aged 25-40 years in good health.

The CDR3 coding sequence is TGCGCCAGCAGCCCCCGGGTAGGAAGAGAAAAACTGTTTTTT. Amino acid sequence: CASSPRVGREKLFF. V gene TRBV4-1 combines with J gene TRBJ1-4; D gene uncertain. With 4 bases removed from V and 8 bases from J, the gap between germline ends came to 14 bases. CDR3 length equals 14 residues. The germline V gene has CDR1 MGHRA and CDR2 YSYEKL.